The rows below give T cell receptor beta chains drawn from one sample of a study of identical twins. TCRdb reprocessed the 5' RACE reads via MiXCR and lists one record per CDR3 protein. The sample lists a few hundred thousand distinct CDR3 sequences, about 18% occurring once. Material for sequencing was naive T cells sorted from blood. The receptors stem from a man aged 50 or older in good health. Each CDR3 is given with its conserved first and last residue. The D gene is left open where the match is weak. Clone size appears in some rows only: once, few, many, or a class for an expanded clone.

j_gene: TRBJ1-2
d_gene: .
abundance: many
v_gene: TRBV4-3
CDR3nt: TGCGCCAGCAGCCAAGAATTCAGACCTAACTATGGCTACACCTTC
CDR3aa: CASSQEFRPNYGYTF

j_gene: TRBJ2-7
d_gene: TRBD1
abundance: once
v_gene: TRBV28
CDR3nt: TGTGCCAGCAGGCCGGGACAGAGCTACGAGCAGTACTTC
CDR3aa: CASRPGQSYEQYF

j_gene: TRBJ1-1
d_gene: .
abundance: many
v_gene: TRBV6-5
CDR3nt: TGTGCCAGCAGTTCTACAGGGTTTGGTGAAGCTTTCTTT
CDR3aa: CASSSTGFGEAFF

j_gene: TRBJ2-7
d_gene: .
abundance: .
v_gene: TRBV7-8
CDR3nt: TGTGCCAGCAGCCCCCTAGGGGGAAACGAGCAGTACTTC
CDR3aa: CASSPLGGNEQYF

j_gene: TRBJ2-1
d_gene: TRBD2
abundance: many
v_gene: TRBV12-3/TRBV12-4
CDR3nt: TGTGCCACCGGGAGGGTATACAATGAGCAGTTCTTC
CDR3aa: CATGRVYNEQFF

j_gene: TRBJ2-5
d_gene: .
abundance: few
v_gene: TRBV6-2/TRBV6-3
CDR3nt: TGTGCCAGCAGTTACTCGTTCGTTGCGATAGAGACCCAGTACTTC
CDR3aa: CASSYSFVAIETQYF

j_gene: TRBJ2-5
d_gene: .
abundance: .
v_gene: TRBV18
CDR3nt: TGTGCCAGCTCACCACCGGTTTCTGAGACCCAGTACTTC
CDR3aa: CASSPPVSETQYF

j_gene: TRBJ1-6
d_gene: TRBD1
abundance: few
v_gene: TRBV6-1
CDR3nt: TGTGCCAGCAGTAGACAGGGGGCGGATAATTCACCCCTCCACTTT
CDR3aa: CASSRQGADNSPLHF

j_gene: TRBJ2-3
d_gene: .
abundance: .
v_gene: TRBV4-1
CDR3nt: TGCGCCAGCAGCCAAGGGACTAGCACAGATACGCAGTATTTT
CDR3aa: CASSQGTSTDTQYF

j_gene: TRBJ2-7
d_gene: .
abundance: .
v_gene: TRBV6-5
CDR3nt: TGTGCCAGCAGTTTGCGAGAGACGGACGAGCAGTACTTC
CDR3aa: CASSLRETDEQYF

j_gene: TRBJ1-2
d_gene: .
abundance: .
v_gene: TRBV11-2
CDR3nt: TGTGCCAGCAGCTTTTCCTTCGAGGGAACCTATGGCTACACCTTC
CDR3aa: CASSFSFEGTYGYTF

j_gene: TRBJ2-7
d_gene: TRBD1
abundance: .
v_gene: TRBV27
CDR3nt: TGTGCCAGCAGCAGACAGGGTGAGGGCTACGAGCAGTACTTC
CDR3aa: CASSRQGEGYEQYF

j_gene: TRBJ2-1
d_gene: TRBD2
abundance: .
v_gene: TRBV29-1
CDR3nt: TGCAGCGTGCGGGAGGGAAGCTCCTACAATGAGCAGTTCTTC
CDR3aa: CSVREGSSYNEQFF

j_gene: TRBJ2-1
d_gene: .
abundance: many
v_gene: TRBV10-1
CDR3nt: TGCGCCAGCAGTGAGAGGGCAGATCGCAATGAGCAGTTCTTC
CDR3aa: CASSERADRNEQFF

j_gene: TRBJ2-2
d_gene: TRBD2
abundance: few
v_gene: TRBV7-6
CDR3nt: TGTGCCAGCAGCTTCTCCGGCACTAGCGGGGGGCAGAACACCGGGGAGCTGTTTTTT
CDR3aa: CASSFSGTSGGQNTGELFF